What follows are 20 T cell receptor beta chains derived from one specimen sequenced in a study of OX40 agonist ivuxolimab in advanced cancers. Profiling relied on immunoSEQ multiplex PCR, and the TCRdb table lists in-frame clones only, not all of them. This table has 9,500 to 12,000 clones, more than 60% appearing once. The sample was CD4+ or CD8+ T cells sorted from blood, taken in a trial of the OX40 agonist ivuxolimab. Every receptor here comes from an adult with an advanced solid tumor such as melanoma, head and neck, liver or kidney cancer.

CDR3 sequence: CAISELDSNEKLFF. CDR3 nucleotide sequence: TGTGCCATCAGTGAGTTGGACAGCAATGAAAAACTGTTTTTT. The chain is built from TRBV10-3 and TRBJ1-4; the D gene is possibly TRBD1 (6 bases). The germline V and J ends were trimmed by 1 base and 5 bases, with 8 bases remaining between them. The V gene's germline CDR1 is ENHRY and CDR2 SYGVKD. The length of the CDR3 is 14 residues.

This rearrangement joins TRBV23-1 to TRBJ1-2; perhaps TRBD1 as D (5 bases). TRBV23-1 falls under the ORF class, with uncertain function. V was trimmed by 6 bases and J by 5 bases, leaving 16 bases between them. The CDR3 loop spans 14 amino acids. CDR3 DNA sequence: TGCGCCAGCAGCCAAGTTTCGGGGGATTATGGCTACACCTTC. It encodes CASSQVSGDYGYTF.

This clone is large (0.1 to 1%) within its sample. The rearrangement links TRBV7-2 to TRBJ1-5; tentative D call: TRBD1 (5 bases). The V and J ends lost 3 bases and 2 bases respectively, with 8 bases between them. Germline CDR1 SGHTA, CDR2 FQGNSA. The CDR3 totals 14 residues. CDR3 residues: CASSFLGGNQPQHF. In DNA form, the CDR3 reads TGTGCCAGCAGCTTTTTGGGGGGCAATCAGCCCCAGCATTTT.

V gene TRBV4-2 combines with J gene TRBJ2-2; 10 nucleotides line up with TRBD2. With V trimmed by 0 bases and J by 7 bases, 11 bases remained unmatched. Per germline, CDR1 LGHNA and CDR2 YNFKEQ. The CDR3 is made up of 18 amino acids. CDR3 residues: CASSQERPSGRNGGELFF. CDR3 bases: TGTGCCAGCAGCCAAGAGAGACCTAGCGGGAGAAATGGCGGGGAGCTGTTTTTT.

The chain links TRBV7-4 to TRBJ1-2; D uncertain. Per the germline V gene, CDR1 is SGHVT and CDR2 is SQSDAQ. CDR3 size: 16 residues. V lost 5 bases and J 4 bases, leaving 20 bases between the germline ends. The CDR3 sequence is CASSLDSSRKTYGYTF. CDR3 nucleotide sequence: TGTGCCAGCAGCCTCGATAGTTCTCGAAAGACCTATGGCTACACCTTC.

The sample holds one count of this clone. This chain links TRBV9 with TRBJ2-7, with TRBD2 matching over 9 bases. The CDR3 runs to 15 residues. V lost 3 bases, J lost 3 bases, and 7 bases stayed unmatched. CDR1 and CDR2 from the germline V gene are SGDLS and YYNGEE. This chain's CDR3 is CASSDGASGIYEQYF. Written as DNA, the CDR3 is TGTGCCAGCAGCGACGGGGCTAGCGGGATCTACGAGCAGTACTTC.

The rearrangement uses TRBV7-9 and TRBJ1-5; D gene ambiguous. There are 12 residues in the CDR3. Per the germline V gene, CDR1 is SEHNR and CDR2 is FQNEAQ (reference sequence). Trimming stripped 3 bases from V and 0 bases from J, with 0 bases between. The CDR3 loop is CASSFSNQPQHF. The CDR3 DNA follows: TGTGCCAGCAGCTTTAGCAATCAGCCCCAGCATTTT.

This chain joins TRBV28 and TRBJ1-1; 8 nucleotides agree with TRBD1. J was trimmed by 7 bases and V by 3 bases; bases with no gene match: 13. The CDR3 sequence is 16 residues long. Germline-derived CDR1 and CDR2 are MDHEN and SYDVKM. The CDR3 reads CASSFGQGISLHEAFF. In nucleotides, the CDR3 is TGTGCCAGCAGTTTTGGACAGGGCATATCACTCCATGAAGCTTTCTTT.

The chain uses TRBV19 and TRBJ2-2, with a tentative D call TRBD1 (6 bases). Germline loops: CDR1 LNHDA, CDR2 SQIVND (reference sequence). V lost 8 bases and J lost 4, with 14 bases in between. CDR3 size: 14 residues. CDR3 in amino acids: CASHTTGSTGELFF. Written as DNA, the CDR3 is TGTGCCAGTCATACCACAGGGAGCACCGGGGAGCTGTTTTTT. Filled out from reference TRBV19 and TRBJ2-2, the complete variable domain reads DGGITQSPKYLFRKEGQNVTLSCEQNLNHDAMYWYRQDPGQGLRLIYYSQIVNDFQKGDIAEGYSVSREKKESFPLTVTSAQKNPTAFYLCASHTTGSTGELFFGEGSRLTVL.

The genes are TRBV2 and TRBJ2-3; D not resolved. The CDR3 runs to 14 residues. The germline gives CDR1 SNHLY, CDR2 FYNNEI. V was pared by 9 bases and J by 3 bases, with 16 bases between. CDR3 bases: TGTGCCAGTTCACCTCACCTCGGGACAGATACGCAGTATTTT. Amino acid sequence: CASSPHLGTDTQYF.

The genes are TRBV6-6 and TRBJ1-4; D gene unclear. CDR1 is MNHNY, CDR2 SVGAGI, per germline (reference sequence). The CDR3 contains 13 residues. V shed 6 bases and J shed 8 bases, with 13 bases lying between them. CDR3 sequence: CASSPRATEKLFF. The CDR3 DNA reads as TGTGCCAGCAGCCCAAGGGCGACAGAAAAACTGTTTTTT.

J is TRBJ2-1 and V is TRBV28; D is possibly TRBD1 (10 bases). Germline loops: CDR1 MDHEN, CDR2 SYDVKM. The length of the CDR3 is 18 residues. V was clipped by 5 bases and J by 9 bases, with 29 bases between them. The CDR3 DNA reads TGTGCCAGCAGTGACCCCGGACAGGGGGTAGCGGGAGTTAGTGAGCAGTTCTTC. The encoded protein is CASSDPGQGVAGVSEQFF. Complete variable domain (other parts from reference TRBV28 and TRBJ2-1): DVKVTQSSRYLVKRTGEKVFLECVQDMDHENMFWYRQDPGLGLRLIYFSYDVKMKEKGDIPEGYSVSREKKERFSLILESASTNQTSMYLCASSDPGQGVAGVSEQFFGPGTRLTVL.

This sequence joins TRBV28 and TRBJ1-1; no firm D call. The V and J ends lost 5 bases and 8 bases respectively, with 9 bases between them. CDR1 and CDR2 (germline): MDHEN, SYDVKM. This CDR3 comprises 11 residues. Written as DNA, the CDR3 is TGTGCCAGCAGTGACTATGGGGAAGCTTTCTTT. Translation gives CASSDYGEAFF.

The chain employs TRBV27 and TRBJ1-1; TRBD1 might be the D (5 bases). V lost 5 bases and J lost 7, with 17 bases in between. The CDR3 is made up of 14 amino acids. Germline V gene lookup returns CDR1 MNHEY and CDR2 SMNVEV (reference sequence). CDR3 coding DNA: TGTGCCAGCAGTCTAACCGGGACGGTTTATGAAGCTTTCTTT. Its translation: CASSLTGTVYEAFF.

The rearrangement uses TRBV6-1 and TRBJ2-7, with D tentatively TRBD2 (7 bases). CDR3 size: 11 residues. CDR1 is MNHNS, CDR2 SASEGT, per germline. The germline V and J ends were trimmed by 11 bases and 6 bases, with 14 bases remaining between them. This chain's CDR3 is CALRGGAEQYF. Here the CDR3 DNA reads TGTGCCCTCCGTGGGGGGGCCGAGCAGTACTTC.

V usage is TRBV5-1 and J usage is TRBJ2-7; 7 nucleotides line up with TRBD1. CDR1 is SGHRS, CDR2 YFSETQ, per germline. CDR3 length: 13 residues. V lost 6 bases and J lost 6; bases outside the gene matches: 9. CDR3 protein: CASTQTGLGEQYF. CDR3 nucleotides: TGCGCCAGCACTCAGACAGGGCTCGGCGAGCAGTACTTC.

The chain employs TRBV19 and TRBJ1-5; possibly TRBD1 for D (5 bases). Germline V gene sequence: CDR1 LNHDA, CDR2 SQIVND (reference sequence). The length of the CDR3 is 14 residues. V was clipped by 6 bases and J by 4 bases, with 13 bases between them. The CDR3 sequence is CASRMEGRNQPQHF. The CDR3 DNA reads TGTGCCAGTAGGATGGAGGGGAGGAATCAGCCCCAGCATTTT. Full variable domain (remainder filled in from reference TRBV19 and TRBJ1-5): DGGITQSPKYLFRKEGQNVTLSCEQNLNHDAMYWYRQDPGQGLRLIYYSQIVNDFQKGDIAEGYSVSREKKESFPLTVTSAQKNPTAFYLCASRMEGRNQPQHFGDGTRLSIL.

The chain employs TRBV29-1 and TRBJ2-7, with D maybe TRBD1 (6 bases). Per the germline V gene, CDR1 is SQVTM and CDR2 is ANQGSEA. The CDR3 is 16 residues long. V lost 3 bases and J lost 7, with 25 bases in between. The CDR3 spells CSVDIPGHASGWEQYF. CDR3 nucleotide sequence: TGCAGCGTTGATATCCCGGGACACGCTTCGGGTTGGGAGCAGTACTTC.

The gene calls are TRBV6-1 and TRBJ1-2; D possibly corresponds to TRBD1 (5 bases). The ends were cut back, 4 bases at V and 10 bases at J, with 10 bases in the middle. The CDR3 is 11 amino acids. Germline CDR1 reads MNHNS; CDR2 reads SASEGT. Here the CDR3 DNA reads TGTGCCAGCAGTGCGACAGTTCCCTACACCTTC. Translating gives CASSATVPYTF.

Here the CDR3 reads CATSREGGQVNNEQFF. DNA for the CDR3: TGTGCCACCAGCAGAGAGGGAGGACAGGTCAACAATGAGCAGTTCTTC. This rearrangement joins TRBV15 to TRBJ2-1, with D possibly being TRBD1 (7 bases). This CDR3 has 16 residues. The germline V and J ends were trimmed by 0 bases and 5 bases, with 14 bases remaining between them. CDR1 and CDR2 (germline): LNHNV, YYDKDF (reference sequence).